These 10 T cell receptor beta chains were sequenced from one sample in a study of PD-L1 blockade in urothelial cancer (dated by TCRdb to the late 2010s). The library was made by the immunoSEQ multiplex PCR assay. TCRdb mirrors the immuneACCESS table, restricted to in-frame sequences. Some clones are absent from its copies; in checked studies, under half trace to an unresolved V gene, and the reason for the others is unknown. Present in this sample are fewer than 25,000 clones, around 90% of which were seen just once. Approximately 2.8% of the sample belongs to the ten largest clones. Sample: PBMCs, taken around atezolizumab (anti-PD-L1) treatment. Every receptor here comes from a man aged 50 to 59 with urothelial cancer.

This chain links TRBV7-6 with TRBJ1-4; D ambiguous. V lost 4 bases and J lost 0, with 6 bases in between. The germline gives CDR1 SGHVS, CDR2 FNYEAQ. The CDR3 extends over 14 amino acids. The CDR3 region is CASSWRTTNEKLFF. CDR3 bases: TGTGCCAGCAGCTGGCGGACAACTAATGAAAAACTGTTTTTT.

This chain uses TRBV5-1 with TRBJ2-6, with TRBD2 as a possible D gene (7 bases). Germline V CDR1 and CDR2: SGHRS, YFSETQ. The CDR3 is 19 residues long. Trimming left V 0 bases short and J 0 bases short, with 16 bases between. The chain's CDR3 is CASSLGARGAASGANVLTF. CDR3 nucleotides: TGCGCCAGCAGCTTGGGGGCCCGGGGGGCAGCCTCTGGGGCCAACGTCCTGACTTTC.

This chain connects TRBV19 to TRBJ2-1; D call uncertain. V was cut by 7 bases and J by 7 bases, with 11 bases left in between. The CDR3 is made up of 12 amino acids. Germline V gives CDR1 LNHDA, CDR2 SQIVND (reference sequence). The CDR3 DNA follows: TGTGCCAGTACTACCCCATGGAATGAGCAGTTCTTC. Encoded protein: CASTTPWNEQFF. Complete variable domain (other parts from reference TRBV19 and TRBJ2-1): DGGITQSPKYLFRKEGQNVTLSCEQNLNHDAMYWYRQDPGQGLRLIYYSQIVNDFQKGDIAEGYSVSREKKESFPLTVTSAQKNPTAFYLCASTTPWNEQFFGPGTRLTVL.

This chain connects TRBV7-2 to TRBJ1-1, with 9 bases identical to TRBD1. This CDR3 comprises 15 residues. Losses at the gene ends were 3 bases for V and 1 base for J; bases not matched to a gene: 3. Germline V gene lookup returns CDR1 SGHTA and CDR2 FQGNSA. CDR3 in DNA: TGTGCCAGCAGCTTGGGGACAGGGAGGAACACTGAAGCTTTCTTT. The encoded protein is CASSLGTGRNTEAFF.

Only one count was recorded for this clone. The J gene is TRBJ2-7, the V gene TRBV27, with TRBD1 matching 8 bases. After removal of 6 bases from V and 2 bases from J, the junction contained 9 bases not matched to a gene. Germline assignment: CDR1 MNHEY and CDR2 SMNVEV (reference sequence). The CDR3 runs 15 residues. CDR3 nucleotide sequence: TGTGCCAGCAGACTGACCGGGACAGGAGCCTACGAGCAGTACTTC. It yields the protein CASRLTGTGAYEQYF.

This chain joins TRBV27 and TRBJ2-1; D is unclear. This CDR3 spans 15 amino acids. The V and J ends lost 3 bases and 12 bases respectively, with 21 bases between them. Per the germline V gene, CDR1 is MNHEY and CDR2 is SMNVEV (reference sequence). CDR3 nucleotide sequence: TGTGCCAGCAGTTTGAGGATGGGTAGCCTCGTGGGGCAGTTCTTC. Translated: CASSLRMGSLVGQFF.

This chain joins TRBV9 and TRBJ2-5; D possibly corresponds to TRBD1 (5 bases). The CDR3 is 14 amino acids. V was clipped by 4 bases and J by 3 bases, with 13 bases between them. The germline gives CDR1 SGDLS, CDR2 YYNGEE. CDR3 region: CASSYRGREETQYF. The DNA for the CDR3 is TGTGCCAGCAGCTATAGGGGAAGGGAAGAGACCCAGTACTTC.

The genes are TRBV11-3 and TRBJ2-2, with 7 bases fitting TRBD2. The junction had 8 bases not matched to a gene; V was cut back by 5 bases and J by 8 bases. CDR1 SGHNT and CDR2 YENEEA come from the germline V gene. The CDR3 has 14 residues. As DNA, the CDR3 is TGTGCCAGCAGCCCAGGCTGGGGGGGAGGGGAGCTGTTTTTT. It encodes CASSPGWGGGELFF.

This rearrangement joins TRBV14 to TRBJ2-7; maybe TRBD1 (6 bases). Trimming removed 6 bases from V and 0 bases from J, with 9 bases in between. The CDR3 length is 13 residues. Per germline, CDR1 SGHDN and CDR2 FVKESK. As DNA, the CDR3 is TGTGCCAGCAGGCCGACAGGCTCCTACGAGCAGTACTTC. Protein product: CASRPTGSYEQYF.

The genes are TRBV6-1 and TRBJ2-3; D gene unclear. The CDR3 has 16 amino acids. With 4 bases removed from V and 2 bases from J, the gap between germline ends came to 16 bases. The germline V gene has CDR1 MNHNS and CDR2 SASEGT. The CDR3, as DNA: TGTGCCAGCAGTGCCTCCCCACGGGTTGTCACAGATACGCAGTATTTT. Translation: CASSASPRVVTDTQYF.